This TCR beta chain stems from a study of blood T cell repertoires in COVID-19. Generated by immunoSEQ multiplex PCR, the TCRdb table keeps only in-frame clones and is missing some. The table lists 20,000 to 30,000 clones, approximately 94% of them singletons, with around 8.3% in the top ten. The specimen sequenced was peripheral blood. The source is a human donor in a cohort sampled during active COVID-19.

This CDR3 is CASSSLKDRNYGYTF. CDR3 in DNA: TGTGCCAGCAGCTCTTTAAAGGACAGAAACTATGGCTACACCTTC. The rearrangement joins TRBV5-4 to TRBJ1-2; D perhaps matches TRBD1 (6 bases). This CDR3 comprises 15 residues. The germline V and J ends were trimmed by 3 bases and 2 bases, with 14 bases remaining between them. Per the germline V gene, CDR1 is SGHNT and CDR2 is YYREEE (reference sequence).